This record looks at one TCR beta chain sequence and its context. The antigen is undetermined. 60 Vbeta and 13 Jbeta primers were used in PCR. How the authors handled the data: Tens of millions of unique TCR beta chains, roughly 12 million shared, were counted in a later analysis. Data came from immunoSEQ multiplex PCR; TCRdb stores just in-frame clones and leaves some out. That table is the source of V, J and clone size, and D and trimming were worked out from the DNA. Of about 200,000 clones in the sample, around 83% are singletons; the top ten hold about 3%. This CDR3 region has 16 residues. Trimming took 3 bases from V and 6 from J; bases not matched to a gene: 7. Germline CDR1 is SGDLS and CDR2 is YYNGEE. The sample comes from a study of cytomegalovirus exposure and HLA in healthy donors. Overall study results and limits: In a later analysis, donors in an Asian-associated ancestry cluster reportedly had fewer N-insertions in productive TCRs than the cohort mean.

This clonotype was obtained from a middle-aged woman in good health and CMV-seronegative. The chain is built from TRBV9 and TRBJ2-1, with 12 bases matching TRBD2. Sequenced material: PBMCs. This CDR3 is CASSAFLAGGFNEQFF. CDR3 DNA sequence: TGTGCCAGCAGCGCCTTTCTAGCGGGAGGGTTCAATGAGCAGTTCTTC.